The sequence of this T cell receptor beta chain was determined in a study of cytomegalovirus exposure and HLA in healthy donors. CDR3 length equals 13 residues. Germline V CDR1 and CDR2: MNHEY, SVGAGI. Trimming removed 2 bases at V and 3 bases at J, with 7 bases between. Primers for the PCR totalled 60 Vbeta and 13 Jbeta. The method was immunoSEQ multiplex PCR; TCRdb's version includes in-frame clones alone and lacks a portion of them. The sample gives about 91,000 clones, around 89% of which show up once; less than 2.5% is in the top ten. The chain couples TRBV6-5 to TRBJ1-1; no definite D call. The receptor comes from a man aged 18-30 years in good health and CMV-seronegative. The specimen sequenced was PBMCs. The CDR3, as DNA: TGTGCCAGCAGTTACACGGGTTACACTGAAGCTTTCTTT. Translated, it gives CASSYTGYTEAFF.